A single sample gave rise to the 27 T cell receptor beta chains below, sequenced in a study of OX40 agonist ivuxolimab in advanced cancers. Sequenced by immunoSEQ multiplex PCR; TCRdb stores in-frame clones only, minus some. Of 36,000 or so clones listed, roughly 80% are singletons. The starting material was CD4+ or CD8+ T cells sorted from blood, obtained in a trial of the OX40 agonist ivuxolimab. These receptors were taken from an adult with an advanced solid tumor such as melanoma, head and neck, liver or kidney cancer.

This chain links TRBV11-2 with TRBJ2-4, with D unclear. Germline CDR1 and CDR2: SGHAT and FQNNGV. This CDR3 is 14 amino acids long. The V and J ends lost 2 bases and 4 bases respectively, with 9 bases between them. The CDR3 sequence is CASSLNAEKNIQYF. CDR3 coding DNA: TGTGCCAGCAGCTTAAATGCAGAGAAAAACATTCAGTACTTC.

This clone was detected once. One end of the junction does not line up with germline, which may come from a read error. This rearrangement joins TRBV15 to TRBJ2-7; the match to TRBD1 covers 9 bases. Germline V lookup: CDR1 LNHNV, CDR2 YYDKDF (reference sequence). The CDR3 is 14 residues long. The CDR3 region is CATSIKQGAYEQHF. DNA for the CDR3: TGTGCCACCAGCATCAAACAGGGGGCCTACGAGCAGCACTTC.

The V call is TRBV19, the J call TRBJ1-2; D remains unclear. The CDR3 loop spans 13 amino acids. CDR1 and CDR2 (germline): LNHDA, SQIVND (reference sequence). The germline V and J ends were trimmed by 3 bases and 1 base, with 6 bases remaining between them. In nucleotides, the CDR3 is TGTGCCAGTAGTATTTACCTTAACTATGGCTACACCTTC. Its translation: CASSIYLNYGYTF.

The rearrangement uses TRBV2 and TRBJ2-2; TRBD1 matches 7 bases. The germline V gene has CDR1 SNHLY and CDR2 FYNNEI. The CDR3 sequence is 15 residues long. V dropped 6 bases and J dropped 6; count of bases not matched to a gene: 10. The CDR3 protein is CASSHGQVIAGELFF. The CDR3 DNA follows: TGTGCCAGCAGCCATGGACAGGTCATAGCCGGGGAGCTGTTTTTT.

The V and J genes are TRBV6-1 and TRBJ2-5; 9 nucleotides align to TRBD2. Germline V gene lookup returns CDR1 MNHNS and CDR2 SASEGT. The CDR3 covers 16 residues. With V trimmed by 2 bases and J by 2 bases, 6 bases remained unmatched. CDR3 DNA: TGTGCCAGCAGTGAACTAGCGGGACGGGGGCAAGAGACCCAGTACTTC. As protein: CASSELAGRGQETQYF.

This sequence joins TRBV29-1 and TRBJ1-2; 7 nucleotides line up with TRBD1. Germline CDR1 and CDR2: SQVTM and ANQGSEA. The CDR3 is made up of 15 amino acids. The V gene end was trimmed by 7 bases and the J gene end by 4 bases; junction bases not matched to a gene: 15. CDR3 in DNA: TGCAGCGCTTTTACGACCGGGACAGTGGGCTATGGCTACACCTTC. This gives the protein CSAFTTGTVGYGYTF.

This chain uses TRBV6-4 with TRBJ2-2, with D perhaps being TRBD1 or TRBD2 (5 bases each). CDR3 length: 16 amino acids. The germline gives CDR1 MRHNA, CDR2 SNTAGT. Between the trimmed V and J ends, which lost 0 bases and 2 bases, there was a span of 10 bases. CDR3 sequence reads: CASSDSYGANTGELFF. Here the CDR3 DNA reads TGTGCCAGCAGTGACTCATACGGGGCCAACACCGGGGAGCTGTTTTTT.

This rearrangement joins TRBV6-5 to TRBJ2-2; no firm D call. The V end lost 5 bases, the J end lost 5 bases, and 15 bases lay between the germline ends. Germline CDR1 reads MNHEY; CDR2 reads SVGAGI. This CDR3 contains 15 residues. CDR3 residues: CASSPLDFGTGELFF. The CDR3 bases are TGTGCCAGCAGTCCCCTAGATTTCGGTACCGGGGAGCTGTTTTTT.

V and J are TRBV5-4 and TRBJ1-1, with no clear D. V was clipped by 4 bases and J by 6 bases, with 13 bases between them. The CDR3 consists of 13 residues. Germline V lookup: CDR1 SGHNT, CDR2 YYREEE (reference sequence). CDR3 amino acids: CASSPSPGAEAFF. CDR3 DNA: TGTGCCAGCAGCCCTTCCCCGGGAGCTGAAGCTTTCTTT.

The J gene is TRBJ2-7, the V gene TRBV7-9, with 9 bases matching TRBD1. The CDR3 spans 13 residues. Germline V gives CDR1 SEHNR, CDR2 FQNEAQ (reference sequence). After removal of 4 bases from V and 7 bases from J, the junction contained 5 bases not matched to a gene. This CDR3 is CASSSGQGVEQYF. The CDR3 nucleotides read TGTGCCAGCAGCTCGGGACAGGGAGTAGAGCAGTACTTC.

The chain employs TRBV2 and TRBJ1-1; maybe TRBD1 (5 bases). Germline V gives CDR1 SNHLY, CDR2 FYNNEI. The length of the CDR3 is 15 residues. Trimming cost V 10 bases and J 0 bases, with 18 bases left between them. CDR3 residues: CAIPEGAALNTEAFF. As DNA, the CDR3 is TGTGCCATCCCTGAAGGGGCAGCTTTGAACACTGAAGCTTTCTTT.

The chain couples TRBV4-3 to TRBJ1-1; 7 positions match TRBD1. Germline trimming cut 0 bases from V and 0 bases from J; bases unmatched to any gene: 7. The CDR3 extends over 17 amino acids. The germline CDR1 and CDR2 sequences are LGHNA and YSLEER. The CDR3 region has the DNA TGCGCCAGCAGCCAAGATTTCCCGGGACAGATGAACACTGAAGCTTTCTTT. This translates into CASSQDFPGQMNTEAFF.

The rearrangement links TRBV6-6 to TRBJ1-1; a weak D match, TRBD1 (5 bases). The germline CDR1 and CDR2 sequences are MNHNY and SVGAGI (reference sequence). V was pared by 2 bases and J by 2 bases, with 12 bases between. The CDR3 covers 15 residues. As DNA, the CDR3 is TGTGCCAGCAGTTACGGGGGGAGGACCAACACTGAAGCTTTCTTT. This translates into CASSYGGRTNTEAFF.

The chain couples TRBV27 to TRBJ2-7; D is undetermined. Germline CDR1 MNHEY, CDR2 SMNVEV (reference sequence). V was trimmed by 0 bases and J by 3 bases, leaving 15 bases between them. The CDR3 is made up of 16 amino acids. The CDR3 sequence: CASSLSRAQVVYEQYF. The CDR3 coding sequence is TGTGCCAGCAGTTTATCCCGAGCTCAGGTGGTCTACGAGCAGTACTTC.

The rearrangement uses TRBV27 and TRBJ1-2, with D maybe TRBD1 (5 bases). The CDR3 covers 12 residues. Germline CDR1 is MNHEY and CDR2 is SMNVEV (reference sequence). Trimming shortened V by 6 bases and J by 8 bases, and 13 bases separated the two germline ends. The CDR3 nucleotides read TGTGCCAGCAGGAAGGGGCCTAGGGGCTACACCTTC. It encodes CASRKGPRGYTF.

The V gene is TRBV9, the J gene TRBJ2-2; D is possibly TRBD1 (6 bases). This CDR3 is 13 amino acids long. Looked up from germline, CDR1 is SGDLS and CDR2 is YYNGEE. Trimming stripped 0 bases from V and 6 bases from J, with 6 bases between. The CDR3: CASSVEGAGELFF. For the CDR3, the DNA is TGTGCCAGCAGCGTAGAGGGGGCCGGGGAGCTGTTTTTT. The full variable domain, its missing parts supplied by reference TRBV9 and TRBJ2-2, is DSGVTQTPKHLITATGQRVTLRCSPRSGDLSVYWYQQSLDQGLQFLIQYYNGEERAKGNILERFSAQQFPDLHSELNLSSLELGDSALYFCASSVEGAGELFFGEGSRLTVL.

J is TRBJ2-7 and V is TRBV28; possible D gene TRBD1, 5 bases. CDR1 is MDHEN and CDR2 is SYDVKM in the germline V gene. This CDR3 region has 16 residues. The germline V and J ends were trimmed by 5 bases and 0 bases, with 17 bases remaining between them. CDR3 amino acids: CASSRPSTRVSYEQYF. CDR3 sequence (DNA): TGTGCCAGCAGTCGACCGTCGACCAGGGTCTCCTACGAGCAGTACTTC.

The V and J genes are TRBV10-2 and TRBJ2-1; 8 bases match TRBD1. V gave up 2 bases and J gave up 15 bases; unmatched junction bases: 6. The germline V gene encodes CDR1 WSHSY and CDR2 SAAADI. This CDR3 comprises 12 residues. CDR3 residues: CASSEGRQGPFF. The CDR3 DNA follows: TGCGCCAGCAGTGAGGGTAGACAGGGGCCGTTCTTC.

The genes are TRBV6-6 and TRBJ2-7; no clear D. V was pared by 1 base and J by 0 bases, with 10 bases between. This CDR3 region has 15 residues. Germline V gene lookup returns CDR1 MNHNY and CDR2 SVGAGI (reference sequence). CDR3 loop: CASSYLAASSYEQYF. The DNA for the CDR3 is TGTGCCAGCAGTTACTTGGCGGCGAGCTCCTACGAGCAGTACTTC.

The gene calls are TRBV6-1 and TRBJ2-5; possible D gene TRBD1, 6 bases. Trimming shortened V by 3 bases and J by 10 bases, and 15 bases separated the two germline ends. CDR3 length: 13 amino acids. Germline loops: CDR1 MNHNS, CDR2 SASEGT. The chain's CDR3 is CASSDTTGSVQYF. The CDR3 DNA reads TGTGCCAGCAGTGATACGACAGGAAGCGTCCAGTACTTC.

V gene TRBV10-2 combines with J gene TRBJ2-3; 11 bases are a match to TRBD2. In germline, CDR1 is WSHSY, CDR2 SAAADI. Trimming cost V 5 bases and J 5 bases; bases outside gene matches: 6. The CDR3 runs 15 residues. The CDR3 here is CASSSTSGNIDTQYF. The DNA of the CDR3 is TGCGCCAGCAGTTCGACTAGCGGGAATATAGATACGCAGTATTTT.

This chain links TRBV7-8 with TRBJ1-4, with D unresolved. The germline CDR1 and CDR2 sequences are SGHVS and FQNEAQ. The CDR3 length is 14 residues. V was cut by 3 bases and J by 4 bases, with 9 bases left in between. CDR3 region: CASSFSGFNEKLFF. CDR3 nucleotide sequence: TGTGCCAGCAGCTTTTCCGGGTTTAATGAAAAACTGTTTTTT.

The chain has TRBV5-5 and TRBJ1-5; D not resolved. Germline V gene sequence: CDR1 SGHKS, CDR2 YYEKEE (reference sequence). Trimming removed 3 bases at V and 1 base at J, with 5 bases between. CDR3 length: 13 amino acids. CDR3 DNA: TGTGCCAGCAGCTGGGAAAGCAATCAGCCCCAGCATTTT. Protein sequence: CASSWESNQPQHF.

The DNA for the CDR3 is TGTGCCAGCAGTGAAACCCAACAGGGGAACACTGAAGCTTTCTTT. It is translated as CASSETQQGNTEAFF. This rearrangement joins TRBV6-1 to TRBJ1-1, with D possibly TRBD1 on 6 matching bases. CDR1 and CDR2 from the germline V gene are MNHNS and SASEGT. The CDR3 runs 15 residues. Trimming removed 2 bases from V and 1 base from J, with 11 bases in between.

V gene TRBV6-5 combines with J gene TRBJ1-2; D uncertain. Germline V gene lookup returns CDR1 MNHEY and CDR2 SVGAGI. With 0 bases removed from V and 3 bases from J, the gap between germline ends came to 5 bases. The CDR3 is made up of 13 amino acids. The CDR3: CASSYSGYYGYTF. The CDR3 bases are TGTGCCAGCAGTTACTCAGGCTACTATGGCTACACCTTC.

This clone came up a few times. The chain couples TRBV6-5 to TRBJ2-7, with a weak D call TRBD1 (6 bases). V was cut by 6 bases and J by 2 bases, with 17 bases left in between. The CDR3 length is 15 residues. The germline gives CDR1 MNHEY, CDR2 SVGAGI. CDR3 DNA sequence: TGTGCCAGCAGCCCTATGACAGGAACTACCTACGAGCAGTACTTC. Residues: CASSPMTGTTYEQYF.

The chain has TRBV5-6 and TRBJ2-3; weak D call: TRBD2 (7 bases). V was clipped by 4 bases and J by 3 bases, with 18 bases between them. Germline lookup yields CDR1 SGHDT and CDR2 YYEEEE. The CDR3 contains 16 residues. The CDR3 DNA is TGTGCCAGCAGCGTTGGTCTTGAGGGGGGGACAGATACGCAGTATTTT. Its protein product is CASSVGLEGGTDTQYF.